This T cell receptor beta chain came from a study of CD8 T cells in Susac syndrome. CDR3 length equals 15 residues. V shed 1 base and J shed 2 bases, with 11 bases lying between them. CDR1 is LGHNT and CDR2 is FRNRAP in the germline V gene. RNA amounts of roughly 0.45 to 1 ug underwent reverse transcription with random hexamers. A multiplex approach, immunoSEQ multiplex PCR, amplified TCR beta CDR3 across 54 Vbeta and 13 Jbeta. TCRdb reprocessed the immunoSEQ multiplex PCR reads via MiXCR and lists one record per CDR3 protein. The sample contains about 120,000 distinct CDR3 sequences, roughly 90% of which appear only once.

The chain employs TRBV12-5 and TRBJ1-1; D unclear. This sequence was found in a human donor in good health. The sample taken for sequencing was CD8+ T cells from PBMCs. This CDR3 is CASGLDLPGNTEAFF. In DNA, the CDR3 is TGTGCTAGTGGTTTGGACCTGCCGGGCAACACTGAAGCTTTCTTT. Full variable domain (missing parts from reference TRBV12-5 and TRBJ1-1): DARVTQTPRHKVTEMGQEVTMRCQPILGHNTVFWYRQTMMQGLELLAYFRNRAPLDDSGMPKDRFSAEMPDATLATLKIQPSEPRDSAVYFCASGLDLPGNTEAFFGQGTRLTVV.